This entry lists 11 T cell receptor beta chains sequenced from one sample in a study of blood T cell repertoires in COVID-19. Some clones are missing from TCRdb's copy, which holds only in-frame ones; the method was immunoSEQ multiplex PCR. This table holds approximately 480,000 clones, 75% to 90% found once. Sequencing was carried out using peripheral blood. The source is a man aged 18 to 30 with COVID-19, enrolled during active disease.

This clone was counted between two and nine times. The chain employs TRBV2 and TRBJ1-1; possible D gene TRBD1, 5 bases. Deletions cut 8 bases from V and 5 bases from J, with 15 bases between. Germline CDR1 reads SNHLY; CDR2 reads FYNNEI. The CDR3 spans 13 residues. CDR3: CASWGEAATEAFF. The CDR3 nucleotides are TGTGCCAGCTGGGGCGAGGCCGCGACTGAAGCTTTCTTT. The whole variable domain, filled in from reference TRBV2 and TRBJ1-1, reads EPEVTQTPSHQVTQMGQEVILRCVPISNHLYFYWYRQILGQKVEFLVSFYNNEISEKSEIFDDQFSVERPDGSNFTLKIRSTKLEDSAMYFCASWGEAATEAFFGQGTRLTVV.

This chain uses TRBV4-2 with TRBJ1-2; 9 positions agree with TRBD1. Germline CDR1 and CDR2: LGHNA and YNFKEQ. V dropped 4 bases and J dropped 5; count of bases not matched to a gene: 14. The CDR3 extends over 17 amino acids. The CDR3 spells CASSRPNTTGGGYGYTF. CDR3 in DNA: TGTGCCAGCAGCCGCCCAAATACGACAGGGGGGGGGTATGGCTACACCTTC.

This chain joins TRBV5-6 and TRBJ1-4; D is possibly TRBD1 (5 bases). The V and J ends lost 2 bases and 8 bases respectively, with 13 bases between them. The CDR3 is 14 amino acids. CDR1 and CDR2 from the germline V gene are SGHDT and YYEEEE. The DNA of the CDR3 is TGTGCCAGCAGCTTCCGGCAGGGTCAGGAAAAACTGTTTTTT. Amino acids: CASSFRQGQEKLFF.

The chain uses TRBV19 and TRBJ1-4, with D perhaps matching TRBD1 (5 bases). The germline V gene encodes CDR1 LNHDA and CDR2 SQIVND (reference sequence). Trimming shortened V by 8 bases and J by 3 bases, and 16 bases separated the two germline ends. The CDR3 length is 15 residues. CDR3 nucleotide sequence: TGTGCCAGTGGGCCGTGGGGCGGCGCTAATGAAAAACTGTTTTTT. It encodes CASGPWGGANEKLFF.

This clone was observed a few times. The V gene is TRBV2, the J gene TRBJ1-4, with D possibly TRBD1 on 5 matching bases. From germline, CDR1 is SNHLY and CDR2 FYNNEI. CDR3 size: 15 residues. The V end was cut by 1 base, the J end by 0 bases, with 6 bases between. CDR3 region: CASSEGTTTNEKLFF. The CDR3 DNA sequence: TGTGCCAGCAGTGAAGGGACAACAACTAATGAAAAACTGTTTTTT.

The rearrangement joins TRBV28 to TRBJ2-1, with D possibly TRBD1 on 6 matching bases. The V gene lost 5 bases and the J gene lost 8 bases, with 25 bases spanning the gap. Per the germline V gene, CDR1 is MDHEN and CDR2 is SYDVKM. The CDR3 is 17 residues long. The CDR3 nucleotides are TGTGCCAGCAGTCTCTATGGGGGCGGGTCCGTATTTGATGAGCAGTTCTTC. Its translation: CASSLYGGGSVFDEQFF.

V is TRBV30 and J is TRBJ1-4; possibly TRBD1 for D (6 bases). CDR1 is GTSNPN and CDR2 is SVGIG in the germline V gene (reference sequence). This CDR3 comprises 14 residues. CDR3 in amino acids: CASRGYSFNEKLFF. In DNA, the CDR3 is TGTGCATCGAGGGGGTACTCGTTCAATGAAAAACTGTTTTTT. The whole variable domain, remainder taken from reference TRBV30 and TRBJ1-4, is SQTIHQWPATLVQPVGSPLSLECTVEGTSNPNLYWYRQAAGRGLQLLFYSVGIGQISSEVPQNLSASRPQDRQFILSSKKLLLSDSGFYLCASRGYSFNEKLFFGSGTQLSVL.

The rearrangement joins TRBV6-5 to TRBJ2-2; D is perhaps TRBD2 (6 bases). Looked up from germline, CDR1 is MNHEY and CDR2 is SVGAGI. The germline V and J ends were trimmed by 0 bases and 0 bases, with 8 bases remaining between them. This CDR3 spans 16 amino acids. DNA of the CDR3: TGTGCCAGCAGTTACTCGACTAGGCCGAACACCGGGGAGCTGTTTTTT. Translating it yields CASSYSTRPNTGELFF.

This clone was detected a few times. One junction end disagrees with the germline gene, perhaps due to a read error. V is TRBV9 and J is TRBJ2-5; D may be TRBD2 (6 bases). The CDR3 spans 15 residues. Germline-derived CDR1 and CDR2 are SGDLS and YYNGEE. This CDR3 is CASSVVGGDQETQYF. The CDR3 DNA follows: TGTGCCAGCAGCGTAGTGGGCGGGGACCAGGAGACCCAGTACTTC.

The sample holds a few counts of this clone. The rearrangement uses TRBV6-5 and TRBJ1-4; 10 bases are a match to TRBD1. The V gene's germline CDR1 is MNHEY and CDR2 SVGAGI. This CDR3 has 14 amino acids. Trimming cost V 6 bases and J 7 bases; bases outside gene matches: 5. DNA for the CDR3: TGTGCCAGCAGGCAGGGACAGGGGCCTGAAAAACTGTTTTTT. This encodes CASRQGQGPEKLFF.

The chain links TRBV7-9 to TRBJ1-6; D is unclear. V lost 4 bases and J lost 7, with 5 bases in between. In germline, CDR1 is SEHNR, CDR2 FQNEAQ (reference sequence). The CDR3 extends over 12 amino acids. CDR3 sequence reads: CASSSSNSPLHF. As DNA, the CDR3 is TGTGCCAGCAGCTCATCCAATTCACCCCTCCACTTT.